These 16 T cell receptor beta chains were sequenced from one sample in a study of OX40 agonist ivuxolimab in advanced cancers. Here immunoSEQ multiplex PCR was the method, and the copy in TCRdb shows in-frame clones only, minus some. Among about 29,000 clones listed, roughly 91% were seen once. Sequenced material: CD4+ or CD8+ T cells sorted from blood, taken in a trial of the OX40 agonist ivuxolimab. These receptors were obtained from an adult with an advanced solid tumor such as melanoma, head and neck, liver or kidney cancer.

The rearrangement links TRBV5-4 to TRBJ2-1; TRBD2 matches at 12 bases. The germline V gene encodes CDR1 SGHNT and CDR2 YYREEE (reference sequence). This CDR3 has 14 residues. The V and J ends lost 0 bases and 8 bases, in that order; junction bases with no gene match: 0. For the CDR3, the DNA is TGTGCCAGCAGCTTGGGACTAGCGGGGGATGAGCAGTTCTTC. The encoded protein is CASSLGLAGDEQFF.

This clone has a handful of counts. Here the CDR3 DNA reads TGTGCCAGCAGCTTAATGGCAGGGACGGATTCACCCCTCCACTTT. Its protein is CASSLMAGTDSPLHF. The V call is TRBV7-3, the J call TRBJ1-6, with a weak D call TRBD1 (5 bases). The CDR3 length is 15 residues. CDR1 SGHTA and CDR2 FQGTGA come from the germline V gene. V was trimmed by 1 base and J by 8 bases, leaving 12 bases between them.

DNA of the CDR3: TGTGCCAGCAGCCAAGATACGACTAGCGGATACGAGCAGTACTTC. Protein product: CASSQDTTSGYEQYF. This chain joins TRBV4-2 and TRBJ2-7, with 9 bases identical to TRBD2. The germline gives CDR1 LGHNA, CDR2 YNFKEQ. The CDR3 loop spans 15 amino acids. V lost 0 bases to trimming and J lost 4 bases; unmatched junction nucleotides: 4.

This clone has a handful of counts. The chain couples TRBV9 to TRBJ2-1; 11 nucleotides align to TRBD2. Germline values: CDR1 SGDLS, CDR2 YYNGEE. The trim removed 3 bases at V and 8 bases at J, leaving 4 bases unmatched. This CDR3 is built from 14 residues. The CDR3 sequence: CASSAAGLADEQFF. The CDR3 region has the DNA TGTGCCAGCAGCGCAGCGGGACTAGCGGATGAGCAGTTCTTC.

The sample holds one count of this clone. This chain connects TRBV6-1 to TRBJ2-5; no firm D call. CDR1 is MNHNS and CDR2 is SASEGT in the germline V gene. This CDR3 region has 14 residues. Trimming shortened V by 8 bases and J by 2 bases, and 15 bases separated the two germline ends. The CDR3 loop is CASQRTFQQETQYF. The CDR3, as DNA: TGTGCCAGCCAACGAACGTTCCAGCAAGAGACCCAGTACTTC.

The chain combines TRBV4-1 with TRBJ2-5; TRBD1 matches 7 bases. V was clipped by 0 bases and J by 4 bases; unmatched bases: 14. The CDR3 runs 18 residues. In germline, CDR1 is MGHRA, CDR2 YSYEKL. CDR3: CASSQERHQGGPRETQYF. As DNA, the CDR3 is TGCGCCAGCAGCCAAGAAAGGCACCAAGGGGGCCCGAGAGAGACCCAGTACTTC.

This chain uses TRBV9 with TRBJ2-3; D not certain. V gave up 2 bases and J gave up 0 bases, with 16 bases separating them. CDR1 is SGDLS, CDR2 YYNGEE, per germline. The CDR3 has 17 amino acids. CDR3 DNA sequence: TGTGCCAGCAGCGTCCCCGACCGGGCCGCTAGCACAGATACGCAGTATTTT. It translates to CASSVPDRAASTDTQYF.

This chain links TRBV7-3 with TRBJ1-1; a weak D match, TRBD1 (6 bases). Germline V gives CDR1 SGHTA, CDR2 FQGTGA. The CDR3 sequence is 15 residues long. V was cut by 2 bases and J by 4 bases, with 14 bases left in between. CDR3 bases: TGTGCCAGCAGCTTACGGGCAGGGGAGGGCACTGAAGCTTTCTTT. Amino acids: CASSLRAGEGTEAFF.

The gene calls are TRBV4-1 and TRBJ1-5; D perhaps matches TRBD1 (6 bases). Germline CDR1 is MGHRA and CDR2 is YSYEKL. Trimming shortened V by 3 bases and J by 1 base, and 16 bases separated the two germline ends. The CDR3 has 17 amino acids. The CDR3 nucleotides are TGCGCCAGCAGCCAGCAAACAGGGCCTGTGAGCAATCAGCCCCAGCATTTT. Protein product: CASSQQTGPVSNQPQHF.

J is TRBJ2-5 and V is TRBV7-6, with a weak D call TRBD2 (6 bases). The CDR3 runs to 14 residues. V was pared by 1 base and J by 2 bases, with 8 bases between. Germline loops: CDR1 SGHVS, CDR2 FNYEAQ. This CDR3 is CASSLGGVQETQYF. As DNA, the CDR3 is TGTGCCAGCAGCTTAGGGGGGGTTCAAGAGACCCAGTACTTC.

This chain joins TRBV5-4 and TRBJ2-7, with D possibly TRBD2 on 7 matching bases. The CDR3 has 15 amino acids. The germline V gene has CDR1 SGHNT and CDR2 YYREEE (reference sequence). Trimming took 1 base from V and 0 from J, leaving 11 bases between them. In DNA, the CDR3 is TGTGCCAGCAGCTTGCGGGGGGCGAGCTCCTACGAGCAGTACTTC. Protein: CASSLRGASSYEQYF.

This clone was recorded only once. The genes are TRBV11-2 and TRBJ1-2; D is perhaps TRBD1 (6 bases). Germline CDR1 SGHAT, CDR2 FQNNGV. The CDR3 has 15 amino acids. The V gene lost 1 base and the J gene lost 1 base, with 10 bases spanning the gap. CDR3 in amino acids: CASSLAGGLNYGYTF. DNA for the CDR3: TGTGCCAGCAGCTTAGCGGGGGGGCTTAACTATGGCTACACCTTC. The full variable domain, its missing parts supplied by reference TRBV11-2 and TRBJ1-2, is EAGVAQSPRYKIIEKRQSVAFWCNPISGHATLYWYQQILGQGPKLLIQFQNNGVVDDSQLPKDRFSAERLKGVDSTLKIQPAKLEDSAVYLCASSLAGGLNYGYTFGSGTRLTVV.

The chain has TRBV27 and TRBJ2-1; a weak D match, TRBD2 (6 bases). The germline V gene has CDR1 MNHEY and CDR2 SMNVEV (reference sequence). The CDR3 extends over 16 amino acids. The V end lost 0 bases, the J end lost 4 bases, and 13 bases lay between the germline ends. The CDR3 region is CASSLSGSSAYNEQFF. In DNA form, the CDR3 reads TGTGCCAGCAGTTTATCCGGGTCTAGCGCATACAATGAGCAGTTCTTC.

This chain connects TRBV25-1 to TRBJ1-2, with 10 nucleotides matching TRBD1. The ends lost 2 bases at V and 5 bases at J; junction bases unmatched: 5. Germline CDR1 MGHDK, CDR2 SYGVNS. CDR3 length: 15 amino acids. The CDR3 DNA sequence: TGTGCCAGCAGTGAACCGGGACAGGGGTGGTATGGCTACACCTTC. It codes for CASSEPGQGWYGYTF.

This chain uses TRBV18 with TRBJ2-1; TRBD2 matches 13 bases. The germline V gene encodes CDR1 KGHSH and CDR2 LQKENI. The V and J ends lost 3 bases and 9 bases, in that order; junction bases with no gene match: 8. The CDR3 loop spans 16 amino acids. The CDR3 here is CASSPVGTSGKIEQFF. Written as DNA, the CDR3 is TGTGCCAGCTCACCGGTGGGGACTAGCGGGAAAATTGAGCAGTTCTTC.

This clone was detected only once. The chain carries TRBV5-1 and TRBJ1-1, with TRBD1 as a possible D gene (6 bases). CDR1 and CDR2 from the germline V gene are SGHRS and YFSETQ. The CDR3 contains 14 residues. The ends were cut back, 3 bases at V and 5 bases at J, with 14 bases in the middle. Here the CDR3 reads CASSYGGGSTEAFF. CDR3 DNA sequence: TGCGCCAGCAGCTACGGAGGGGGGAGTACTGAAGCTTTCTTT.